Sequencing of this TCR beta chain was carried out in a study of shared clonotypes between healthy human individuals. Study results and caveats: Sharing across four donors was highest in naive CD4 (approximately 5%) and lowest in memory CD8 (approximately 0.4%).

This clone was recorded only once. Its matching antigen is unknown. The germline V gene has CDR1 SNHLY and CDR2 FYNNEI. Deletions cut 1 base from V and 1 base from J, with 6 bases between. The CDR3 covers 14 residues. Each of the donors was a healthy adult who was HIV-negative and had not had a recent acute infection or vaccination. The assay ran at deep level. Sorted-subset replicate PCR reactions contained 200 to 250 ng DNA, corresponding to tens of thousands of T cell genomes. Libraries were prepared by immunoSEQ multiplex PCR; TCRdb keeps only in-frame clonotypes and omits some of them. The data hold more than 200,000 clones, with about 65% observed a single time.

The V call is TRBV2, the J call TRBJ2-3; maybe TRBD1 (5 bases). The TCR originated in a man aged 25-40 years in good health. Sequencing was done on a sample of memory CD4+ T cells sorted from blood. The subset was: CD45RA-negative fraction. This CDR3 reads CASSEVRGTDTQYF. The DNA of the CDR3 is TGTGCCAGCAGTGAAGTCAGGGGCACAGATACGCAGTATTTT.